This TCR beta chain was sequenced during a study of blood T cell repertoires in COVID-19. V was clipped by 6 bases and J by 5 bases, with 20 bases between them. Germline values: CDR1 SGHRS, CDR2 YFSETQ. This CDR3 comprises 15 residues. The protocol was immunoSEQ multiplex PCR, while the TCRdb copy is restricted to in-frame clones and leaves out a portion. The sample shows some 33,000 clones, more than 70% of them seen only once. The receptor's source is a human donor in a cohort sampled during active COVID-19. The material sequenced was peripheral blood. V is TRBV5-1 and J is TRBJ2-5; tentative D call: TRBD1 (6 bases). For the CDR3, the DNA is TGCGCCAGCACCCCCGCAGGGGCTGGTGAGGAGACCCAGTACTTC. Protein: CASTPAGAGEETQYF.